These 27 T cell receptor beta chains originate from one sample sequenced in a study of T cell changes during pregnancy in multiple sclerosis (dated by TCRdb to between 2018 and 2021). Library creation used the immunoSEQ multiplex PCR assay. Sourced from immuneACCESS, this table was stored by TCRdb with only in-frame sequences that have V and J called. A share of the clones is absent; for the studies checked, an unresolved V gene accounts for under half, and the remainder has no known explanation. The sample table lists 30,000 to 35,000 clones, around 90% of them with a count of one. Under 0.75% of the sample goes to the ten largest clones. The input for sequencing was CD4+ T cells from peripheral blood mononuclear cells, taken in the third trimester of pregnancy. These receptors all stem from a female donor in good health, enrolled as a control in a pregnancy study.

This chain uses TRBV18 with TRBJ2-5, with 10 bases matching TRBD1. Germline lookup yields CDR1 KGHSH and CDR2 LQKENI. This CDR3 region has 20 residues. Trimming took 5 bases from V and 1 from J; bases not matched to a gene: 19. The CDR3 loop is CASSAVTPGQGQIFQETQYF. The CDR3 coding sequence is TGTGCCAGCTCAGCGGTAACGCCGGGACAGGGGCAGATTTTCCAAGAGACCCAGTACTTC.

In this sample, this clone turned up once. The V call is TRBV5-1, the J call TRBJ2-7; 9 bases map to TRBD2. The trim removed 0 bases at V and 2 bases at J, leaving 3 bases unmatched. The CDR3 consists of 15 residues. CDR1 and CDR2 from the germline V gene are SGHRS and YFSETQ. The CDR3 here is CASSLDGLAPYEQYF. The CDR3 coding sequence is TGCGCCAGCAGCTTGGACGGACTAGCGCCCTACGAGCAGTACTTC.

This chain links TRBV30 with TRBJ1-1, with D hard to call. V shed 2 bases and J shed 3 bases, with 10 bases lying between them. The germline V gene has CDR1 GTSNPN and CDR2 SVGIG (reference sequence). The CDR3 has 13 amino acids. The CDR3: CAWSSERDTEAFF. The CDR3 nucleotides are TGTGCCTGGAGTAGCGAGAGGGACACTGAAGCTTTCTTT.

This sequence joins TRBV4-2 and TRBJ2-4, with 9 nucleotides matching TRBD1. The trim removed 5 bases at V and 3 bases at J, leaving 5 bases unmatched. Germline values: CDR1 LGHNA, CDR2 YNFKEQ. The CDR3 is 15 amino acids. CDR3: CASSGGQGDKNIQYF. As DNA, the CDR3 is TGTGCCAGCAGCGGGGGACAGGGCGACAAAAACATTCAGTACTTC.

The CDR3 loop is CASSARTSGNTGELFF. CDR3 bases: TGTGCCAGCAGCGCCAGGACTAGCGGGAACACCGGGGAGCTGTTTTTT. This sequence joins TRBV7-8 and TRBJ2-2, with TRBD2 matching over 10 bases. The J segment lost 1 base and the V segment lost 5 bases, leaving 4 bases of the junction unmatched. The CDR3 extends over 16 amino acids. Germline assignment: CDR1 SGHVS and CDR2 FQNEAQ.

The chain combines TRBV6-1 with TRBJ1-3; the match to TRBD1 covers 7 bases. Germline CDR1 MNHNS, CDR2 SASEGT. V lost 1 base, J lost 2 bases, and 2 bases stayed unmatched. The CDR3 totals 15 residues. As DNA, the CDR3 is TGTGCCAGCAGTGAAGGCAGGGGGACTGGAAACACCATATATTTT. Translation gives CASSEGRGTGNTIYF.

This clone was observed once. This CDR3 is CASSYSPQGPGNTIYF. CDR3 DNA sequence: TGTGCCAGCAGTTACTCTCCGCAGGGGCCCGGAAACACCATATATTTT. J is TRBJ1-3 and V is TRBV6-5; the D gene is possibly TRBD1 (6 bases). The V gene's germline CDR1 is MNHEY and CDR2 SVGAGI. The CDR3 has 16 residues. V lost 0 bases and J 4 bases, leaving 13 bases between the germline ends.

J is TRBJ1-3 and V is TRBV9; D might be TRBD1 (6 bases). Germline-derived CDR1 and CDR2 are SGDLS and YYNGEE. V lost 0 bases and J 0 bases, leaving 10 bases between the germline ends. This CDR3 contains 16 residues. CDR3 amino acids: CASSVAGGHSGNTIYF. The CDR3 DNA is TGTGCCAGCAGCGTAGCTGGGGGCCACTCTGGAAACACCATATATTTT. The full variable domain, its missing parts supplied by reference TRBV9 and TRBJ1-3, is DSGVTQTPKHLITATGQRVTLRCSPRSGDLSVYWYQQSLDQGLQFLIQYYNGEERAKGNILERFSAQQFPDLHSELNLSSLELGDSALYFCASSVAGGHSGNTIYFGEGSWLTVV.

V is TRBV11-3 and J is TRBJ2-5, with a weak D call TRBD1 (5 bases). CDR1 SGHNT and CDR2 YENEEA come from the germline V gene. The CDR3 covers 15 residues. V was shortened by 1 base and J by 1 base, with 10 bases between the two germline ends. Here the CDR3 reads CASSLVGQGQETQYF. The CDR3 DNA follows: TGTGCCAGCAGCTTAGTAGGGCAGGGCCAAGAGACCCAGTACTTC.

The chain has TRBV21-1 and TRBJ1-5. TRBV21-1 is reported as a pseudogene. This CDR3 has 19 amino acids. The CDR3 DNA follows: TGTGCCAGCAGCAAAGGGGAGGGACCGAGGCGGAGCTTAAATCAGCCCCAGCATTTT. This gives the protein CASSKGEGPRRSLNQPQHF.

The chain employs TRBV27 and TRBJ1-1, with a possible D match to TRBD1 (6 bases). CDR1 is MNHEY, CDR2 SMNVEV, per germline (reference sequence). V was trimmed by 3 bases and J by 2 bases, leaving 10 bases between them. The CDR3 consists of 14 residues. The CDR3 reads CASSLRGRNTEAFF. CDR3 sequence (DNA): TGTGCCAGCAGTTTGCGGGGGCGAAACACTGAAGCTTTCTTT.

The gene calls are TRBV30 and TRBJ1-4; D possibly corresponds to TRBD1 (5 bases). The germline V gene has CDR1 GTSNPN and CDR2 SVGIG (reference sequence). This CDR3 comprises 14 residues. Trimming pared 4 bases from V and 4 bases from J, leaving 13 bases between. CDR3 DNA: TGTGCCTGGACCCTTACAGGCCTTAATGAAAAACTGTTTTTT. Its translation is CAWTLTGLNEKLFF.

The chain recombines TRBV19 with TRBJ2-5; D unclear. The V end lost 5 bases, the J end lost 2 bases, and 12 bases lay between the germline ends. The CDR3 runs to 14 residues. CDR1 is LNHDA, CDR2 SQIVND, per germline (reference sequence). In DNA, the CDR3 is TGTGCCAGTAGTCCCCAACAGCATCAAGAGACCCAGTACTTC. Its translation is CASSPQQHQETQYF.

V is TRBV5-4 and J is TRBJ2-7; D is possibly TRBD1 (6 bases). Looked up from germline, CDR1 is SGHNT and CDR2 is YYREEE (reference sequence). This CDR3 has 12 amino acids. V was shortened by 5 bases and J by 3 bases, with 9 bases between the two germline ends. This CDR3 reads CASSLQGYEQYF. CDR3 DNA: TGTGCCAGCAGTTTACAGGGCTACGAGCAGTACTTC.

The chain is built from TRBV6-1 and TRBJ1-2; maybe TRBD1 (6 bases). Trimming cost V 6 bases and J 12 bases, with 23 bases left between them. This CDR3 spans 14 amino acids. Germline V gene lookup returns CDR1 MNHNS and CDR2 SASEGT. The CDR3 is CASRATGDRIFDTF. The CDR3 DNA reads TGTGCCAGCAGAGCTACCGGTGACAGGATATTCGACACCTTC.

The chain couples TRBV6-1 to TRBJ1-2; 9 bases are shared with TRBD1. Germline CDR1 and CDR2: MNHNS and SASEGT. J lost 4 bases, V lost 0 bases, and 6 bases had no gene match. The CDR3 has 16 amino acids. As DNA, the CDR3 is TGTGCCAGCAGTGAAGCGCGGGACAGGGACGTCTATGGCTACACCTTC. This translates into CASSEARDRDVYGYTF.

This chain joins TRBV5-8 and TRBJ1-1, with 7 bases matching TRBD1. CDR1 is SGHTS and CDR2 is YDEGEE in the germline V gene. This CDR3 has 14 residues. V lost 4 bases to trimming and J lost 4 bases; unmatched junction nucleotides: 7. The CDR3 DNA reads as TGTGCCAGCAGCAGAACCAGGGGGGTCACTGAAGCTTTCTTT. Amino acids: CASSRTRGVTEAFF.

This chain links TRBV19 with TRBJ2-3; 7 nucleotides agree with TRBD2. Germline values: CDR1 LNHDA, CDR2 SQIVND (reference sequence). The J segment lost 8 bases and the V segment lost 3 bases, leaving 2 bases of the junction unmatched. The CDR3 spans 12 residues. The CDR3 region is CASSIPGGTQYF. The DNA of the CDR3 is TGTGCCAGTAGTATCCCGGGAGGTACGCAGTATTTT. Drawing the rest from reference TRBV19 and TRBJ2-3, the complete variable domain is DGGITQSPKYLFRKEGQNVTLSCEQNLNHDAMYWYRQDPGQGLRLIYYSQIVNDFQKGDIAEGYSVSREKKESFPLTVTSAQKNPTAFYLCASSIPGGTQYFGPGTRLTVL.

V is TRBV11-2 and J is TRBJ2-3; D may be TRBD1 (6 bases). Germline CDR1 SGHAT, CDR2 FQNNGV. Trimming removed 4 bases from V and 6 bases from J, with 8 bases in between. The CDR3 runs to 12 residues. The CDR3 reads CASSWGRDTQYF. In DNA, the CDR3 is TGTGCCAGCAGCTGGGGGCGGGATACGCAGTATTTT.

CDR3 coding DNA: TGTGCCAGCAGCTCTAGCCCTAGCGGGACCTACAATGAGCAGTTCTTC. Its protein is CASSSSPSGTYNEQFF. The chain joins TRBV7-2 to TRBJ2-1; 9 nucleotides align to TRBD2. Germline CDR1 SGHTA, CDR2 FQGNSA. J lost 2 bases, V lost 4 bases, and 6 bases had no gene match. The CDR3 is made up of 16 amino acids.

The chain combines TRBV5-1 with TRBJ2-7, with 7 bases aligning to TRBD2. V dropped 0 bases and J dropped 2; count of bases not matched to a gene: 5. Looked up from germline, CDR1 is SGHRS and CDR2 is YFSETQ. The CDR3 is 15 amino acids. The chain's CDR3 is CASSLGGGGTYEQYF. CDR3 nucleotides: TGCGCCAGCAGCTTGGGGGGCGGGGGAACCTACGAGCAGTACTTC.

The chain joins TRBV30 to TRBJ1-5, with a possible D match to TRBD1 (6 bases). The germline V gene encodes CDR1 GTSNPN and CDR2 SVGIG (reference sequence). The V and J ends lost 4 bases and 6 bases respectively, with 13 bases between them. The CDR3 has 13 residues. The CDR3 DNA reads TGTGCCTGGACTGAACAGGGCGCTCAGCCCCAGCATTTT. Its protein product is CAWTEQGAQPQHF. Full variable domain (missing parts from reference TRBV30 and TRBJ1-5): SQTIHQWPATLVQPVGSPLSLECTVEGTSNPNLYWYRQAAGRGLQLLFYSVGIGQISSEVPQNLSASRPQDRQFILSSKKLLLSDSGFYLCAWTEQGAQPQHFGDGTRLSIL.

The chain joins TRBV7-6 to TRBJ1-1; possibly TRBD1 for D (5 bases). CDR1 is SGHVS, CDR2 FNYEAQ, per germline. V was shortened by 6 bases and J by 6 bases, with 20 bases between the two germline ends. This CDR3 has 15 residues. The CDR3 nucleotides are TGTGCCAGCAGTTTGGGGGAGGGCTTTTCCGCTGAAGCTTTCTTT. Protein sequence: CASSLGEGFSAEAFF.

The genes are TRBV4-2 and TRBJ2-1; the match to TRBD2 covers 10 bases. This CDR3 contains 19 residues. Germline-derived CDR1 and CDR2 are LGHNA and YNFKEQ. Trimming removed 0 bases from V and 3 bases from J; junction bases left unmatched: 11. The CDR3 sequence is CASSQEPGVGTSDYNEQFF. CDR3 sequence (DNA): TGTGCCAGCAGCCAAGAACCGGGGGTGGGGACTAGCGACTACAATGAGCAGTTCTTC.

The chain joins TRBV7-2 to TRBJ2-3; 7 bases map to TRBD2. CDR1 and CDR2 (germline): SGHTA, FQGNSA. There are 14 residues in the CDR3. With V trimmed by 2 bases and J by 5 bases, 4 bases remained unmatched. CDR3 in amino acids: CASSLQRGVDTQYF. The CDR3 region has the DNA TGTGCCAGCAGCTTACAGCGGGGAGTAGATACGCAGTATTTT.

Here the CDR3 reads CAWGTSGGYNEQFF. The CDR3 DNA reads TGTGCCTGGGGGACTAGCGGGGGATACAATGAGCAGTTCTTC. The rearrangement uses TRBV30 and TRBJ2-1, with 14 bases that match TRBD2. This CDR3 has 14 residues. V lost 5 bases to trimming and J lost 4 bases; unmatched junction nucleotides: 1. CDR1 is GTSNPN, CDR2 SVGIG, per germline (reference sequence).

CDR3 sequence (DNA): TGTGCCAGCAGCCAAACAGGGGGCAACGAGCAGTACTTC. This encodes CASSQTGGNEQYF. The rearrangement joins TRBV7-9 to TRBJ2-7; 9 bases agree with TRBD1. CDR3 length: 13 amino acids. The germline V gene encodes CDR1 SEHNR and CDR2 FQNEAQ (reference sequence). Trimming cost V 5 bases and J 5 bases; bases outside gene matches: 4.